These 32 T cell receptor beta chains were all obtained from the same sample, sequenced in a study of T cells in Graves' hyperthyroidism and ophthalmopathy. The CDR3 regions of TCR beta were amplified from RNA transcripts. HTBI primers drove first-round RT-PCR of the TCR CDR3. TCRdb re-called the multiplex PCR reads through MiXCR, storing one row per CDR3 protein. The sample shows about 59,000 distinct CDR3 sequences, around 50% of them seen only once. The sequencing input was blood. The origin of the receptors is a woman aged 60-75 years with Graves' ophthalmopathy.

This clonotype was counted once. J is TRBJ2-7 and V is TRBV11-2; D is uncertain. The CDR3 covers 15 residues. The germline V gene encodes CDR1 SGHAT and CDR2 FQNNGV. V was cut by 5 bases and J by 2 bases, with 16 bases left in between. DNA for the CDR3: TGTGCCAGCAGCCATAAAGTTGGTCAAGCCTACGAGCAGTACTTC. It encodes CASSHKVGQAYEQYF.

This clonotype showed up just a few times. This chain uses TRBV7-2 with TRBJ1-2, with D tentatively TRBD1 (6 bases). Germline-derived CDR1 and CDR2 are SGHTA and FQGNSA. V was trimmed by 1 base and J by 11 bases, leaving 11 bases between them. There are 12 residues in the CDR3. CDR3 coding DNA: TGTGCCAGCAGCTTAGGGGGGCCGTGGTACACCTTC. Translating it yields CASSLGGPWYTF.

This clonotype was recorded many times. The chain employs TRBV5-1 and TRBJ2-2; D is ambiguous. The CDR3 length is 16 residues. Trimming removed 5 bases at V and 0 bases at J, with 14 bases between. Germline-derived CDR1 and CDR2 are SGHRS and YFSETQ. CDR3 sequence (DNA): TGCGCCAGCAGTGTGATTCCAGCCTCGAACACCGGGGAGCTGTTTTTT. Protein product: CASSVIPASNTGELFF.

Details on this clonotype: The junction does not match germline at one end; this may be a read error. This chain joins TRBV5-1 and TRBJ2-3, with D possibly being TRBD1 (5 bases). Germline assignment: CDR1 SGHRS and CDR2 YFSETQ. This CDR3 is built from 14 residues. The CDR3 bases are TGCGCCAGCAGCCCCACAGGTAGCACAGATACGCGGTATTTT. It specifies CASSPTGSTDTRYF.

The rearrangement links TRBV5-1 to TRBJ2-3, with D uncertain. The germline V gene has CDR1 SGHRS and CDR2 YFSETQ. V lost 0 bases, J lost 0 bases, and 5 bases lay in between. CDR3 size: 14 residues. In nucleotides, the CDR3 is TGCGCCAGCAGCTTGGGGATTAGCACAGATACGCAGTATTTT. Translating gives CASSLGISTDTQYF.

Concerning this clonotype: A read error may be the cause here, since a much bigger clone is one base away. The rearrangement joins TRBV12-3 or TRBV12-4 to TRBJ1-2; maybe TRBD1 (5 bases). The CDR3 runs to 14 residues. Trimming cost V 5 bases and J 6 bases, with 16 bases left between them. The CDR3 sequence is CASSPGTGADGYTF. Written as DNA, the CDR3 is TGTGCCAGCAGTCCTGGGACGGGTGCGGATGGCTACACCTTC.

The rearrangement joins TRBV20-1 to TRBJ2-7, with 14 positions matching TRBD2. The CDR3 is 17 residues long. Germline loops: CDR1 DFQATT, CDR2 SNEGSKA (reference sequence). The ends lost 1 base at V and 4 bases at J; junction bases unmatched: 9. This CDR3 reads CSARVFYGTSGSYEQYF. CDR3 nucleotide sequence: TGCAGTGCTAGAGTCTTCTATGGGACTAGCGGGAGTTACGAGCAGTACTTC.

Judged by abundance, this clonotype is medium-sized. The J gene is TRBJ2-1, the V gene TRBV24-1; 8 bases are a match to TRBD1. There are 14 residues in the CDR3. Germline assignment: CDR1 KGHDR and CDR2 SFDVKD. V was pared by 7 bases and J by 6 bases, with 7 bases of the junction left unmatched. The CDR3 here is CATRHRGSSNEQFF. The CDR3 DNA follows: TGTGCCACCAGACACAGGGGGTCGAGCAATGAGCAGTTCTTC.

With regard to this clonotype: No DNA is shown, since the ends of the CDR3 on it are uncertain; the CDR3 is the one TCRdb lists. CDR3 loop: CASSFYICSASGGEEQYF. The rearrangement uses TRBV7-6 and TRBJ2-7; the DNA was not compared with TRBD2, the D call given in the table. The CDR3 comprises 18 residues, both ends counted. Germline CDR1 is SGHVS and CDR2 is FNYEAQ.

The rearrangement joins TRBV7-2 to TRBJ1-5; the match to TRBD1 covers 9 bases. The length of the CDR3 is 16 residues. Germline CDR1 SGHTA, CDR2 FQGNSA. V trimming: 3 bases; J trimming: 4 bases; junction bases outside the gene matches: 7. The CDR3 sequence is CASSLPPGTGNQPQHF. In DNA form, the CDR3 reads TGTGCCAGCAGCTTGCCCCCGGGGACAGGGAATCAGCCCCAGCATTTT.

The CDR3 spells CASSSGTDSNQPLHF. CDR3 nucleotides: TGCGCCAGCAGCTCCGGGACAGATAGCAATCAGCCCCTCCACTTT. This chain uses TRBV5-1 with TRBJ1-6; TRBD1 matches 7 bases. V lost 3 bases to trimming and J lost 13 bases; unmatched junction nucleotides: 13. The CDR3 totals 15 residues. Germline V gene sequence: CDR1 SGHRS, CDR2 YFSETQ.

The rearrangement joins TRBV7-2 to TRBJ1-4; D remains unclear. Trimming removed 5 bases from V and 4 bases from J, with 17 bases in between. This CDR3 comprises 16 residues. Looked up from germline, CDR1 is SGHTA and CDR2 is FQGNSA. The CDR3 region is CASSPQGSANNEKLFF. In DNA, the CDR3 is TGTGCCAGCAGCCCCCAAGGGTCCGCGAATAATGAAAAACTGTTTTTT. Looking up the rest from reference TRBV7-2 and TRBJ1-4 gives the full variable domain: GAGVSQSPSNKVTEKGKDVELRCDPISGHTALYWYRQSLGQGLEFLIYFQGNSAPDKSGLPSDRFSAERTGGSVSTLTIQRTQQEDSAVYLCASSPQGSANNEKLFFGSGTQLSVL.

The chain joins TRBV29-1 to TRBJ2-5; D possibly matches TRBD1 or TRBD2 (6 bases each). Germline V gene sequence: CDR1 SQVTM, CDR2 ANQGSEA. The CDR3 runs to 14 residues. V gave up 3 bases and J gave up 5 bases, with 16 bases separating them. CDR3 amino acids: CSVDKGGQGETQYF. The CDR3 DNA reads as TGCAGCGTTGATAAGGGGGGACAAGGGGAGACCCAGTACTTC.

As concerns this clonotype: The junction does not match germline at one end; this may be a read error. The chain has TRBV7-3 and TRBJ1-2, with 8 nucleotides matching TRBD1. The CDR3 spans 12 residues. In germline, CDR1 is SGHTA, CDR2 FQGTGA. The CDR3 loop is CASSSGGRGYIF. The CDR3 DNA reads as TGTGCCAGCAGTTCAGGGGGCCGTGGCTACATCTTC.

This clonotype was recorded many times. The chain combines TRBV3-1 with TRBJ2-7; 10 bases agree with TRBD1. CDR1 LGHDT and CDR2 YNNKEL come from the germline V gene (reference sequence). CDR3 length equals 14 residues. The ends lost 1 base at V and 7 bases at J; junction bases unmatched: 4. CDR3 protein: CASSQGQGAWEQYF. In nucleotides, the CDR3 is TGTGCCAGCAGCCAAGGACAGGGGGCGTGGGAGCAGTACTTC.

This clonotype was recorded a few times. This chain uses TRBV27 with TRBJ2-1; 7 bases map to TRBD2. The CDR3 has 18 residues. In germline, CDR1 is MNHEY, CDR2 SMNVEV (reference sequence). The junction had 18 bases not matched to a gene; V was cut back by 2 bases and J by 8 bases. DNA of the CDR3: TGTGCCAGCAGTTTAAATTCAGCCGGGACTAAGAATTTGGATGAGCAGTTCTTC. Translating it yields CASSLNSAGTKNLDEQFF.

On this clonotype: An end of the junction does not agree with germline; a read error may underlie this. This rearrangement joins TRBV11-2 to TRBJ1-6; 9 nucleotides agree with TRBD1. Germline V lookup: CDR1 SGHAT, CDR2 FQNNGV. This CDR3 contains 16 residues. CDR3 sequence: CPSSQDRGSYNSPLHF. CDR3 nucleotides: TGTCCCAGCAGCCAGGACAGGGGCTCCTATAATTCACCCCTCCACTTT.

At least ten counts were recorded for this clonotype. The V gene is TRBV27, the J gene TRBJ2-7; TRBD2 might be the D (6 bases). This CDR3 is 14 amino acids long. Trimming removed 4 bases from V and 6 bases from J, with 16 bases in between. Looked up from germline, CDR1 is MNHEY and CDR2 is SMNVEV (reference sequence). The CDR3 here is CASSSPGLGREQYF. CDR3 DNA sequence: TGTGCCAGCAGTTCCCCGGGACTCGGTCGCGAGCAGTACTTC.

This clonotype was observed a single time. One end of the junction is discordant with germline, which a read error may explain. The rearrangement joins TRBV12-3 or TRBV12-4 to TRBJ2-3; TRBD2 is a possible D gene (5 bases). This CDR3 contains 15 residues. The CDR3 is CARSSLERSTDTQYF. CDR3 DNA: TGTGCCCGCAGTTCCTTGGAGCGGAGCACAGACACGCAGTATTTT.

CDR3: CASKFRPGQQVGSYEQYF. The CDR3 DNA sequence: TGTGCCAGCAAATTTCGCCCGGGACAGCAGGTGGGGTCCTACGAGCAGTACTTC. The rearrangement links TRBV2 to TRBJ2-7, with 7 bases lining up with TRBD1. The V and J ends lost 7 bases and 1 base, in that order; junction bases with no gene match: 19. CDR1 and CDR2 from the germline V gene are SNHLY and FYNNEI. The CDR3 sequence is 18 residues long.

In this sample, this clonotype turned up many times. This may be a read error: a much more frequent sequence differs by one nucleotide. The V gene is TRBV7-9, the J gene TRBJ1-1; unclear D gene. CDR3 size: 13 residues. The germline gives CDR1 SEHNR, CDR2 FQNEAQ (reference sequence). Trimming pared 5 bases from V and 4 bases from J, leaving 11 bases between. This chain's CDR3 is CASSTPKGTEAFF. The CDR3 region has the DNA TGTGCCAGCAGCACTCCCAAGGGCACTGAAGCTTTCTTT.

There are a few counts of this clonotype. This chain connects TRBV7-9 to TRBJ2-2; D ambiguous. V shed 0 bases and J shed 8 bases, with 1 base lying between them. Germline CDR1 SEHNR, CDR2 FQNEAQ (reference sequence). CDR3 length: 11 amino acids. The CDR3 loop reads CASSLAGELFF. CDR3 coding DNA: TGTGCCAGCAGCTTAGCGGGGGAGCTGTTTTTT.

A single count supports this clonotype. The chain recombines TRBV2 with TRBJ2-7; 9 bases map to TRBD1. CDR3 size: 14 residues. Trimming at V came to 7 bases and at J to 2 bases, leaving 6 bases not matched to a gene. Germline CDR1 SNHLY, CDR2 FYNNEI. The CDR3 loop is CASTGTGLPYEQYF. CDR3 DNA sequence: TGTGCCAGCACCGGGACAGGGCTACCCTACGAGCAGTACTTC.

V usage is TRBV5-1 and J usage is TRBJ2-7, with 8 nucleotides matching TRBD1. The CDR3 totals 14 residues. Per the germline V gene, CDR1 is SGHRS and CDR2 is YFSETQ. J was trimmed by 3 bases and V by 5 bases; bases with no gene match: 7. The CDR3 DNA reads TGCGCCAGCAGTTACGGACAGGGATTCTACGAGCAGTACTTC. It codes for CASSYGQGFYEQYF.

A word on this clonotype: Compared with germline, one end of the junction differs, possibly owing to a read error. The chain has TRBV6-1 and TRBJ1-2; D unresolved. The CDR3 contains 15 residues. Germline values: CDR1 MNHNS, CDR2 SASEGT. The CDR3 region has the DNA TGTGCCATCAGTGAAGCTGACATGAGTAACTATGGTTACACCTTC. This translates into CAISEADMSNYGYTF.

Points on this clonotype: A single base separates this from a much larger clone, so it may be a read error. The rearrangement uses TRBV5-1 and TRBJ1-4; 7 nucleotides agree with TRBD1. Looked up from germline, CDR1 is SGHRS and CDR2 is YFSETQ. Trimming cost V 2 bases and J 10 bases; bases outside gene matches: 14. This CDR3 is 16 amino acids long. Here the CDR3 reads CASSLNTGATSGKLFF. For the CDR3, the DNA is TGCGCCAGCAGCTTAAACACAGGGGCAACTAGTGGAAAACTGTTTTTT.

The sample holds many counts of this clonotype. This sequence joins TRBV6-6 and TRBJ1-2; 7 nucleotides match TRBD1. CDR1 is MNHNY, CDR2 SVGAGI, per germline (reference sequence). After removal of 1 base from V and 6 bases from J, the junction contained 2 bases not matched to a gene. The CDR3 runs to 13 residues. The CDR3 bases are TGTGCCAGCAGTTACTTACAGGGGAATGGCTACACCTTC. Translation: CASSYLQGNGYTF.

This clonotype was detected once. The rearrangement uses TRBV15 and TRBJ1-5, with D possibly matching TRBD1 (5 bases). CDR1 and CDR2 (germline): LNHNV, YYDKDF (reference sequence). Trimming removed 2 bases at V and 11 bases at J, with 16 bases between. This CDR3 has 14 residues. CDR3 loop: CATSRNGAQETQHF. The CDR3 nucleotides are TGTGCCACCAGCAGAAACGGGGCCCAAGAGACCCAGCATTTT.

The rearrangement joins TRBV7-2 to TRBJ1-2, with TRBD1 matching 7 bases. The length of the CDR3 is 13 residues. J gave up 8 bases and V 1 base, and 4 bases lay outside the gene matches. Germline CDR1 reads SGHTA; CDR2 reads FQGNSA. The CDR3 region has the DNA TGTGCCAGCAGCTTAGATCAGGGGGGAGGCTACACCTTC. Its translation: CASSLDQGGGYTF.

In this sample, this clonotype turned up once. V is TRBV7-2 and J is TRBJ1-6; TRBD1 agrees at 7 bases. The J segment lost 8 bases and the V segment lost 1 base, leaving 5 bases of the junction unmatched. CDR3 length: 15 amino acids. Germline V gives CDR1 SGHTA, CDR2 FQGNSA. In DNA form, the CDR3 reads TGTGCCAGCAGCTTAGGACAGGGTTGGGATTCACCCCTCCACTTT. This gives the protein CASSLGQGWDSPLHF.

The chain links TRBV7-6 to TRBJ2-3; D remains unclear. The V and J ends lost 1 base and 1 base respectively, with 9 bases between them. The germline gives CDR1 SGHVS, CDR2 FNYEAQ. The CDR3 runs 15 residues. CDR3: CASSLGNGRTDTQYF. The CDR3 coding sequence is TGTGCCAGCAGCTTAGGAAATGGGCGCACAGATACGCAGTATTTT.

By frequency in the sample, this clonotype is medium-sized (0.01 to 0.1%). The V and J genes are TRBV20-1 and TRBJ2-7; 11 positions match TRBD2. The CDR3 length is 12 residues. The J segment lost 7 bases and the V segment lost 5 bases, leaving 4 bases of the junction unmatched. Germline V gene data show CDR1 as DFQATT and CDR2 as SNEGSKA (reference sequence). The CDR3 DNA follows: TGCAGTGCTCAGAGACTAGCGGGAGAGCAGTACTTC. It encodes CSAQRLAGEQYF.